This TCR beta chain was recovered during a study of CD8 T cells in Susac syndrome. CDR3 length: 15 amino acids. The V end lost 2 bases, the J end lost 0 bases, and 11 bases lay between the germline ends. CDR1 and CDR2 (germline): DFQATT, SNEGSKA (reference sequence). Random hexamers primed reverse transcription of about 0.45 to 1 ug RNA. It was immunoSEQ multiplex PCR that amplified TCR beta CDR3 across 54 Vbeta and 13 Jbeta. TCRdb used MiXCR to reprocess the immunoSEQ multiplex PCR reads, holding one entry per CDR3 protein. Here the sample spans approximately 130,000 distinct CDR3 sequences, about 90% being singletons. The authors sequenced TCR beta from blood CD8+ and CD4+ T cells. The multiple sclerosis controls were treatment-naive patients affected by stable or active relapsing-remitting disease. The TEMRA cells underwent FACS enrichment, while the CD8+ and CD4+ T cells underwent negative isolation.

The receptor's source is a human donor with multiple sclerosis. Sequencing was performed on CD8+ T cells from PBMCs. This chain links TRBV20-1 with TRBJ1-5, with D unclear. CDR3 amino acids: CSARKSSDSNQPQHF. CDR3 bases: TGCAGTGCTAGAAAGTCCTCCGATAGCAATCAGCCCCAGCATTTT.